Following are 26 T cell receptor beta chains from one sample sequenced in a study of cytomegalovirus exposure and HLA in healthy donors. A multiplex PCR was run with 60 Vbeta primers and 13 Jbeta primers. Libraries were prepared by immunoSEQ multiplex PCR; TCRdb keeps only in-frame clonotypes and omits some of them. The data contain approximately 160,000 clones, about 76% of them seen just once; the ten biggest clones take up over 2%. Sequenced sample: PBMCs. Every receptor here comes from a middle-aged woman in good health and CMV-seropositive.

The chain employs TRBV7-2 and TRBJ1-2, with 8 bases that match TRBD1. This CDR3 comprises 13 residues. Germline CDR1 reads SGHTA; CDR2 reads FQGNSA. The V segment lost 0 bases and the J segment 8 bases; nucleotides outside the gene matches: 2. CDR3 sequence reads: CASSLATGDGYTF. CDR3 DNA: TGTGCCAGCAGCTTAGCGACAGGGGACGGCTACACCTTC.

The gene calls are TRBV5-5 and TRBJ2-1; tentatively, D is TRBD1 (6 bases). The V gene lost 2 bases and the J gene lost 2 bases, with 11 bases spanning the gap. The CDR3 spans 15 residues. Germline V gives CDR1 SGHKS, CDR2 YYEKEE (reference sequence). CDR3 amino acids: CASSFVQGAYNEQFF. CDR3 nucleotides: TGTGCCAGCAGCTTTGTACAGGGAGCCTACAATGAGCAGTTCTTC.

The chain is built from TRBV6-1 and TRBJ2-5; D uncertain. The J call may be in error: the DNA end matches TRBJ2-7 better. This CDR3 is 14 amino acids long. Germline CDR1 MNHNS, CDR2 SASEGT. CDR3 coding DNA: TGTGCCAGCAGTGAACAGGTCACCTCCTACGAGCAGTACTTC. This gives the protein CASSEQVTSYEQYF.

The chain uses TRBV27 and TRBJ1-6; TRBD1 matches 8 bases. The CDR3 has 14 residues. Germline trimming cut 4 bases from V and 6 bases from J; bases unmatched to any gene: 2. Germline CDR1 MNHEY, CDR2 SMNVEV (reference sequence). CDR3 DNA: TGTGCCAGCAGTTGGACAGGGATTAATTCACCCCTCCACTTT. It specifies CASSWTGINSPLHF.

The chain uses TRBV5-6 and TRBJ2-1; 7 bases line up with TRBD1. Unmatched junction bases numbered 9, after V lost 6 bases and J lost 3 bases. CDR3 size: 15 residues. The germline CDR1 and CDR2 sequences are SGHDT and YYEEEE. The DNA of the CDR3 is TGTGCCAGCAACCCTACAGGGGCGGACTACAATGAGCAGTTCTTC. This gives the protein CASNPTGADYNEQFF.

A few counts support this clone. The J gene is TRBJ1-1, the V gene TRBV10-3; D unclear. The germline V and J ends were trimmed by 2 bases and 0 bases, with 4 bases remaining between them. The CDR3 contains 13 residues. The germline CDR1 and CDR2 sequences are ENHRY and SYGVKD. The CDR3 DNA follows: TGTGCCATCAGTGAGGGCATGAACACTGAAGCTTTCTTT. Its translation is CAISEGMNTEAFF.

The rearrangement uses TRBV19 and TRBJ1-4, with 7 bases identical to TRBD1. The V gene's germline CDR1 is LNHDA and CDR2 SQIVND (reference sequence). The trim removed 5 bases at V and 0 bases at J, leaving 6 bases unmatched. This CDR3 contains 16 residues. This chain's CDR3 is CASSFHRGSTNEKLFF. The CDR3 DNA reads TGTGCCAGTAGTTTCCACAGGGGCTCAACTAATGAAAAACTGTTTTTT.

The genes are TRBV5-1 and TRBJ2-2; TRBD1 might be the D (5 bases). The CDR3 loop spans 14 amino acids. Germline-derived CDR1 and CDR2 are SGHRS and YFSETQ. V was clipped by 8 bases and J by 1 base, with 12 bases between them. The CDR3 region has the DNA TGCGCCAGTAAAGCACAGGAGAACACCGGGGAGCTGTTTTTT. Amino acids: CASKAQENTGELFF.

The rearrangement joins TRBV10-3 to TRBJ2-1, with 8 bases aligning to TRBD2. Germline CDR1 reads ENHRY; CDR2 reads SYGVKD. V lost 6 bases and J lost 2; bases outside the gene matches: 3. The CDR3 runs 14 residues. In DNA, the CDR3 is TGTGCCATCAGGGTAGCGGGGACCTACAATGAGCAGTTCTTC. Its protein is CAIRVAGTYNEQFF.

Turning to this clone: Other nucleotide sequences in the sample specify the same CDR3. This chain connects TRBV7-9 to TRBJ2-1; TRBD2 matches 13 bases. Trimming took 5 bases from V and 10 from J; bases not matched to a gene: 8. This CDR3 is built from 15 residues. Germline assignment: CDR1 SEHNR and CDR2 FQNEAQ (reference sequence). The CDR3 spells CASSLLAGGPGEQFF. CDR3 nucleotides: TGTGCCAGCAGCCTACTAGCGGGAGGGCCTGGAGAGCAGTTCTTC.

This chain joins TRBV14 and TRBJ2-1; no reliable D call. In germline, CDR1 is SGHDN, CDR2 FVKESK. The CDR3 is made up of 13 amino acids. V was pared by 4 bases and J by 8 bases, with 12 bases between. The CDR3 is CASSPLAYDEQFF. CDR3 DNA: TGTGCCAGCAGCCCCTTGGCATATGATGAGCAGTTCTTC. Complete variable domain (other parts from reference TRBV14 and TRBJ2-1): EAGVTQFPSHSVIEKGQTVTLRCDPISGHDNLYWYRRVMGKEIKFLLHFVKESKQDESGMPNNRFLAERTGGTYSTLKVQPAELEDSGVYFCASSPLAYDEQFFGPGTRLTVL.

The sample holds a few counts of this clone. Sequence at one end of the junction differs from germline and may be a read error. The CDR3 protein is CASKTTGALEIQYF. As DNA, the CDR3 is TGTGCCAGTAAGACGACAGGGGCCCTAGAGATCCAGTACTTC. V usage is TRBV19 and J usage is TRBJ2-5, with TRBD1 matching over 8 bases. Germline CDR1 LNHDA, CDR2 SQIVND (reference sequence). The CDR3 sequence is 14 residues long.

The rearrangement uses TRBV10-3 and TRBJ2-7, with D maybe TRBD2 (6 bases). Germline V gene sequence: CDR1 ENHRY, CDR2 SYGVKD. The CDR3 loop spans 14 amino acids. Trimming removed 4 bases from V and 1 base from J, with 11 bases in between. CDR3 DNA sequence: TGTGCCATCAGTGCCGCTAGCGAATCCTACGAGCAGTACTTC. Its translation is CAISAASESYEQYF.

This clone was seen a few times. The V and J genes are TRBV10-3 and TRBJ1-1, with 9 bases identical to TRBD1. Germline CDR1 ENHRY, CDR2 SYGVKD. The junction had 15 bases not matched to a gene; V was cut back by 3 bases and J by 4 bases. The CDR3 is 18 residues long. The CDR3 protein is CAISDRLTGGDKSTEAFF. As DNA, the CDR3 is TGTGCCATCAGTGATAGGTTGACAGGGGGAGACAAAAGCACTGAAGCTTTCTTT.

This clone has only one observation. The CDR3 DNA reads as TGTGCCAGCAGCCGGACTTCAGGATTGAACACCGGGGAGCTGTTTTTT. This encodes CASSRTSGLNTGELFF. The chain carries TRBV2 and TRBJ2-2; a possible D gene is TRBD2 (5 bases). The CDR3 spans 16 residues. The V and J ends lost 6 bases and 1 base respectively, with 15 bases between them. Per germline, CDR1 SNHLY and CDR2 FYNNEI.

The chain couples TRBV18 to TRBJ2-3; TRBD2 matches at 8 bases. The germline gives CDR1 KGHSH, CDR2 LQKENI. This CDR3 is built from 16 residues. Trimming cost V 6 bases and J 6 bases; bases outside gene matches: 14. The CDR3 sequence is CASSPNPGGKPDTQYF. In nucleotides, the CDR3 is TGTGCCAGCTCCCCTAATCCGGGAGGGAAACCCGATACGCAGTATTTT.

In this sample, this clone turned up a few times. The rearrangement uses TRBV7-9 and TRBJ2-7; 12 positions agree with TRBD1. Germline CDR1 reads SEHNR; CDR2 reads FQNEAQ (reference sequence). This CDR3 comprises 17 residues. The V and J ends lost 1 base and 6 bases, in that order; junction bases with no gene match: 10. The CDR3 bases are TGTGCCAGCAGCTTAGACCGGGACAGGGGGCGCGGAGGCGAGCAGTACTTC. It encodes CASSLDRDRGRGGEQYF.

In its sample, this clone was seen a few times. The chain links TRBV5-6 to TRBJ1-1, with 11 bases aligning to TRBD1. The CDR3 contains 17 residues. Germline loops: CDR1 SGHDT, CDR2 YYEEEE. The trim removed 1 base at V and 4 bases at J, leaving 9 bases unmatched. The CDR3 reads CASSLRDRGYAGTEAFF. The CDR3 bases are TGTGCCAGCAGCTTGAGGGACAGGGGGTACGCCGGCACTGAAGCTTTCTTT.

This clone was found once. CDR3 region: CASSQRPGNVDGYTF. CDR3 nucleotide sequence: TGCGCCAGCAGCCAAAGACCGGGTAATGTCGACGGCTACACCTTC. This rearrangement joins TRBV4-3 to TRBJ1-2; D uncertain. V was shortened by 2 bases and J by 8 bases, with 18 bases between the two germline ends. The CDR3 consists of 15 residues. Germline CDR1 reads LGHNA; CDR2 reads YSLEER.

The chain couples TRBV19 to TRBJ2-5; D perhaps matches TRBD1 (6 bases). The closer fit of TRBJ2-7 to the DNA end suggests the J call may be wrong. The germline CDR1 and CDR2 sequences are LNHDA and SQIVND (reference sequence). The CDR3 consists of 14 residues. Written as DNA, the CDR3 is TGTGCCAGTACCCTGGGCAGGGGAATAGACGAGCAGTACTTC. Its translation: CASTLGRGIDEQYF.

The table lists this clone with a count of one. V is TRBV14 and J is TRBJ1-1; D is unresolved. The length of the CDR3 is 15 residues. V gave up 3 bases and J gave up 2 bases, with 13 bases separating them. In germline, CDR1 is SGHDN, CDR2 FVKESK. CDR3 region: CASSQFQNLNTEAFF. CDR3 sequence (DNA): TGTGCCAGCAGCCAGTTTCAAAACCTAAACACTGAAGCTTTCTTT.

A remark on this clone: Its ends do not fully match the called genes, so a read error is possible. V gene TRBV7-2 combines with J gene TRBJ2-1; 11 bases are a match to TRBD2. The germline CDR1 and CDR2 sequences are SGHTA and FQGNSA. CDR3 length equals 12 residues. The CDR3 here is CASSLSGLAVLF. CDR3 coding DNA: TGTGCCAGCAGCTTATCGGGACTAGCGGTTCTCTTC.

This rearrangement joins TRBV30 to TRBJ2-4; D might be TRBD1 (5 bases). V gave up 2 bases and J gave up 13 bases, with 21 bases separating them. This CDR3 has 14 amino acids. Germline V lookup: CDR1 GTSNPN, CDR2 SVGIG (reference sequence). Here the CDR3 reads CAWSSPGNRPQQYF. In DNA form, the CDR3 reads TGTGCCTGGAGTAGCCCAGGGAATCGTCCCCAACAGTACTTC.

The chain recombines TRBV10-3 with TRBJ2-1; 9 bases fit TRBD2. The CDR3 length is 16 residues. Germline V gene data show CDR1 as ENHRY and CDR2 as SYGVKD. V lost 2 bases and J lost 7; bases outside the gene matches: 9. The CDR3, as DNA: TGTGCCATCAGTGAGGACTTGCGGGAGGGCCCAAATGAGCAGTTCTTC. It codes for CAISEDLREGPNEQFF.

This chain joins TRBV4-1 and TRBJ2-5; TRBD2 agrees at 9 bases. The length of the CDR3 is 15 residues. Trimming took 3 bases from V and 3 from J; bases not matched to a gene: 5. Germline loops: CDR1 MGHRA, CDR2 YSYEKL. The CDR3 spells CASSQDSGREETQYF. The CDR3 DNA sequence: TGCGCCAGCAGCCAGGATAGCGGGAGAGAAGAGACCCAGTACTTC.

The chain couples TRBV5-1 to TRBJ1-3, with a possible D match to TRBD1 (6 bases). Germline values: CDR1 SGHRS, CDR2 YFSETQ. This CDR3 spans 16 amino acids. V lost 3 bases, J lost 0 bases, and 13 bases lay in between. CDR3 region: CASSSGHQSSGNTIYF. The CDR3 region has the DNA TGCGCCAGCAGCTCGGGACACCAGAGCTCTGGAAACACCATATATTTT. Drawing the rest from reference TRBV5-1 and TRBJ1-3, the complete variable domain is KAGVTQTPRYLIKTRGQQVTLSCSPISGHRSVSWYQQTPGQGLQFLFEYFSETQRNKGNFPGRFSGRQFSNSRSEMNVSTLELGDSALYLCASSSGHQSSGNTIYFGEGSWLTVV.